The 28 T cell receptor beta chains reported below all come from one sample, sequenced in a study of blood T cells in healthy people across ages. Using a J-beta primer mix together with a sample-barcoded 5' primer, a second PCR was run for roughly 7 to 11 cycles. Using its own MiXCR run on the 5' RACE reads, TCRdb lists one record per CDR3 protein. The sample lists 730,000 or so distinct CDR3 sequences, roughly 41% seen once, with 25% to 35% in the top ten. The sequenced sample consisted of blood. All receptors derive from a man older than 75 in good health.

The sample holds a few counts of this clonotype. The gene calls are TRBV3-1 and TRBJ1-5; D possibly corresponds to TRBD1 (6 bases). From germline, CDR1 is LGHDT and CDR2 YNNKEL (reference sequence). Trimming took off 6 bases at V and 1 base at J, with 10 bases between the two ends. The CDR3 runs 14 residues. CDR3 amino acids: CASSQRGSNQPQHF. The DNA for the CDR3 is TGTGCCAGCAGTCAGAGGGGGAGCAATCAGCCCCAGCATTTT.

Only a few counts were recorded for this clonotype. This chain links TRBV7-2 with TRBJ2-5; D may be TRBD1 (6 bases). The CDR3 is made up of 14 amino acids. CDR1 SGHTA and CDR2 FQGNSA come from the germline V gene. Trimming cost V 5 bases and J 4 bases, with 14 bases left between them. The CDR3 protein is CASSHRERGETQYF. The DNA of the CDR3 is TGTGCCAGCAGCCACAGGGAAAGAGGAGAGACCCAGTACTTC.

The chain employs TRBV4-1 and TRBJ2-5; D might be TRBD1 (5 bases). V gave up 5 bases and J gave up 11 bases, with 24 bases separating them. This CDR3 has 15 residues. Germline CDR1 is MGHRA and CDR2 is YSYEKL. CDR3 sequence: CASSKGARGYNEQYF. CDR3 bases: TGCGCCAGCAGCAAAGGGGCCAGAGGATACAATGAGCAGTACTTC.

CDR3 residues: CASSYPLGGGALQETQYF. The CDR3 DNA follows: TGTGCCAGCAGTTACCCCCTGGGCGGGGGGGCCCTCCAAGAGACCCAGTACTTC. The chain has TRBV6-2 or TRBV6-3 and TRBJ2-5; 9 bases match TRBD2. The germline V gene encodes CDR1 MNHEY and CDR2 SVGEGT. This CDR3 is 18 amino acids long. V was pared by 2 bases and J by 1 base, with 11 bases of the junction left unmatched.

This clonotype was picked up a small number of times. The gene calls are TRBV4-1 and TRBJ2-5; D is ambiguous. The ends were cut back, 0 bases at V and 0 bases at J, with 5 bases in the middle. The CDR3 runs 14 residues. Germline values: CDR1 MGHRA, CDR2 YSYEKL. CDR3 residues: CASSQDMYQETQYF. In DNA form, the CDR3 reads TGCGCCAGCAGCCAAGATATGTACCAAGAGACCCAGTACTTC.

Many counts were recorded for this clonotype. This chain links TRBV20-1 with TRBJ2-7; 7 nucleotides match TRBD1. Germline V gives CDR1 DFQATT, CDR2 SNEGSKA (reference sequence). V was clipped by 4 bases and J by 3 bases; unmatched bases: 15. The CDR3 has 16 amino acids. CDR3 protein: CSATKGQLELNYEQYF. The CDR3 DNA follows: TGCAGTGCTACTAAGGGACAGCTCGAACTAAACTACGAGCAGTACTTC.

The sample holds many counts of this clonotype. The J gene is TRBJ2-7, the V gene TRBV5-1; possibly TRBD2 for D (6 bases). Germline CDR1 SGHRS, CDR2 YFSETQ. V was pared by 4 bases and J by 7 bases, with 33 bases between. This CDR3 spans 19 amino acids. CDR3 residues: CASSGGLDALYGLTKEQYF. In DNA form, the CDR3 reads TGCGCCAGCAGCGGAGGGCTAGATGCTCTCTACGGACTGACGAAAGAGCAGTACTTC.

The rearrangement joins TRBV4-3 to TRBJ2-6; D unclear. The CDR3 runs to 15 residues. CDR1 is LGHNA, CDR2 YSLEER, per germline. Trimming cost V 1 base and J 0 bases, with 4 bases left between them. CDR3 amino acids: CASSQGTSGANVLTF. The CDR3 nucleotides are TGCGCCAGCAGCCAAGGAACCTCTGGGGCCAACGTCCTGACTTTC.

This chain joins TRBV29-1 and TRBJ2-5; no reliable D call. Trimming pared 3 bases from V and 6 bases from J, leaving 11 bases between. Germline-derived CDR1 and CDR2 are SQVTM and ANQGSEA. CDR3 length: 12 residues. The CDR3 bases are TGCAGCGTTGACTACTCACAAAAGACCCAGTACTTC. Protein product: CSVDYSQKTQYF.

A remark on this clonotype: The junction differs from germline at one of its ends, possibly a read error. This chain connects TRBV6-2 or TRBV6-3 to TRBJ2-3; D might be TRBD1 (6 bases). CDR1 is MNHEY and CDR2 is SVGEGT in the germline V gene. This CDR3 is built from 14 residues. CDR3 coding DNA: TGTGCCAACAGTTACACAGGGAACACAGATACGCAGTATTTT. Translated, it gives CANSYTGNTDTQYF.

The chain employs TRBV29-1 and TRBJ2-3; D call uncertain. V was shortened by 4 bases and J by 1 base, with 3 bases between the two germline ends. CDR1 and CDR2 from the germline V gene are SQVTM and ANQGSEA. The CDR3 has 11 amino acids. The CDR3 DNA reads TGCAGCGTTGTGCGCACAGATACGCAGTATTTT. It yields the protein CSVVRTDTQYF.

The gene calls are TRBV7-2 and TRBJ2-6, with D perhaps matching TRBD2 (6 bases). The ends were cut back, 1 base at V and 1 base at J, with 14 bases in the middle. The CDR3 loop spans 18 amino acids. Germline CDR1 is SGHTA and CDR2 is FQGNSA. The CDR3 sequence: CASSLVPLARSGANVLTF. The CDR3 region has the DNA TGTGCCAGCAGCTTAGTTCCACTAGCTAGGTCTGGGGCCAACGTCCTGACTTTC. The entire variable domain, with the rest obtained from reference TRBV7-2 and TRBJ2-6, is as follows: GAGVSQSPSNKVTEKGKDVELRCDPISGHTALYWYRQSLGQGLEFLIYFQGNSAPDKSGLPSDRFSAERTGGSVSTLTIQRTQQEDSAVYLCASSLVPLARSGANVLTFGAGSRLTVL.

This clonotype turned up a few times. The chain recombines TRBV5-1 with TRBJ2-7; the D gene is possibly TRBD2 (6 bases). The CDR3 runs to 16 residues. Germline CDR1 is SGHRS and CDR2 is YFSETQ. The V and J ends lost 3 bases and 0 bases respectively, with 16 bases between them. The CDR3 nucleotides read TGCGCCAGCAGCTCGCGATATAGCGGAAGCTCCTACGAGCAGTACTTC. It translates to CASSSRYSGSSYEQYF. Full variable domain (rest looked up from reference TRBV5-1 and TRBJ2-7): KAGVTQTPRYLIKTRGQQVTLSCSPISGHRSVSWYQQTPGQGLQFLFEYFSETQRNKGNFPGRFSGRQFSNSRSEMNVSTLELGDSALYLCASSSRYSGSSYEQYFGPGTRLTVT.

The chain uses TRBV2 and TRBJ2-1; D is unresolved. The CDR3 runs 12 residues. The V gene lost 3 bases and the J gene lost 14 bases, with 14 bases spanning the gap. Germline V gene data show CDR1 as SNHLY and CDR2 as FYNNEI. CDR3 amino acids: CASSDLAAGEFF. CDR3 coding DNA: TGTGCCAGCAGTGATTTGGCGGCTGGGGAGTTCTTC. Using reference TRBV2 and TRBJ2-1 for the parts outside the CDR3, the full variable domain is EPEVTQTPSHQVTQMGQEVILRCVPISNHLYFYWYRQILGQKVEFLVSFYNNEISEKSEIFDDQFSVERPDGSNFTLKIRSTKLEDSAMYFCASSDLAAGEFFGPGTRLTVL.

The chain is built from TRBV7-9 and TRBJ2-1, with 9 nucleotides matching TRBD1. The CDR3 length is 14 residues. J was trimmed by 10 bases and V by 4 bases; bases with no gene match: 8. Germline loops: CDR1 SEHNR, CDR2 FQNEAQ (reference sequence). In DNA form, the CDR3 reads TGTGCCAGCAGCTATGACAGGGGGGTCCACGAGCAGTTCTTC. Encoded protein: CASSYDRGVHEQFF.

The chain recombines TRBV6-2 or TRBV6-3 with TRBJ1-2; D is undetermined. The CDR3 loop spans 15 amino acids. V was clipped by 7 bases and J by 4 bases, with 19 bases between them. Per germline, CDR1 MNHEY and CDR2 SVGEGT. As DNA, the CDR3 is TGTGCCAGCACAACGGTGGACCGGCGCCTCTATGGCTACACCTTC. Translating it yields CASTTVDRRLYGYTF.

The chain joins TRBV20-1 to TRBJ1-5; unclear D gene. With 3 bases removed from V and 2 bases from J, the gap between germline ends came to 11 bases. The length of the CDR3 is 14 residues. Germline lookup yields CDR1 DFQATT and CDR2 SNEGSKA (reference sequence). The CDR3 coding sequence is TGCAGTGCTAGTGACGACCGAGGCAATCAGCCCCAGCATTTT. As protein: CSASDDRGNQPQHF.

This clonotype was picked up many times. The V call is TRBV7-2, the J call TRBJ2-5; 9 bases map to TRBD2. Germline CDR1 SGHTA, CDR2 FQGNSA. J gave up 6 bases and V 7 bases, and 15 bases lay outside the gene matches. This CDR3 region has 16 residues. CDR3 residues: CASTQSGGRAGKTQYF. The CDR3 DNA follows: TGTGCCAGCACCCAGTCGGGCGGGAGGGCCGGTAAGACCCAGTACTTC.

This CDR3 reads CATSGQATYEQYF. The CDR3 DNA reads TGTGCCACCAGTGGACAGGCCACCTACGAGCAGTACTTC. V gene TRBV24-1 combines with J gene TRBJ2-7; D is possibly TRBD1 (6 bases). The V and J ends lost 5 bases and 2 bases respectively, with 9 bases between them. There are 13 residues in the CDR3. Germline assignment: CDR1 KGHDR and CDR2 SFDVKD.

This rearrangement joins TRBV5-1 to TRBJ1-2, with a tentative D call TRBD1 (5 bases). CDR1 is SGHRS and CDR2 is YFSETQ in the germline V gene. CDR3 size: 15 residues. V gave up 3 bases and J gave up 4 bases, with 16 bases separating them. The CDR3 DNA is TGCGCCAGCAGCTCAGACGGGGCCCGGGTCTATGGCTACACCTTC. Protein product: CASSSDGARVYGYTF.

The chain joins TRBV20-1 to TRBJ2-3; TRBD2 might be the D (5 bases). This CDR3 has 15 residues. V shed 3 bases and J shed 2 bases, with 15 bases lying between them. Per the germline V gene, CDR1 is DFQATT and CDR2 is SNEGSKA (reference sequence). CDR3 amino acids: CSASSYRGSTDTQYF. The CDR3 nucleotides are TGCAGTGCTAGCTCCTACAGAGGGTCCACAGATACGCAGTATTTT.

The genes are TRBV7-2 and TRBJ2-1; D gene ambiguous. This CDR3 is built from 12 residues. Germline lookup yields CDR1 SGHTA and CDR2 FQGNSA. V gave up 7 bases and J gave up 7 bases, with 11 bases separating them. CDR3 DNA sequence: TGTGCCAGCATCAGTACATTAAATGAGCAGTTCTTC. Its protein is CASISTLNEQFF.

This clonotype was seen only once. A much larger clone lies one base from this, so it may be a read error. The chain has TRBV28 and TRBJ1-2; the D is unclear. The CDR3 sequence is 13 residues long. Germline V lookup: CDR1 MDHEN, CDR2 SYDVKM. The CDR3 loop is CAGSPAGKLGYTF. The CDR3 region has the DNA TGTGCCGGCAGTCCCGCTGGGAAGTTAGGCTACACCTTC.

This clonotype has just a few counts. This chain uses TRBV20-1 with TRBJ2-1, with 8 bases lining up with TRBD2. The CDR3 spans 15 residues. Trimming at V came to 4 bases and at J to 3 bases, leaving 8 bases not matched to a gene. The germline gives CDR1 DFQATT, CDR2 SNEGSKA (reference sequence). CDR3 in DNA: TGCAGTGCTATAGGGATTAGCGGGAACTACAATGAGCAGTTCTTC. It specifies CSAIGISGNYNEQFF.

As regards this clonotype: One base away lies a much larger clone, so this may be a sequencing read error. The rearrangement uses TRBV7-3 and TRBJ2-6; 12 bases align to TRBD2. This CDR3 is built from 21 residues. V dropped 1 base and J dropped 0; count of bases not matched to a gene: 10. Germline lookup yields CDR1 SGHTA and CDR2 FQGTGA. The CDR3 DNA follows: TGTGCCAGCAGCTTAATTCCTAGCGGGAGGGCCTCGTACTCTGGGGCCAACGTCCTGACTTTC. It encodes CASSLIPSGRASYSGANVLTF.

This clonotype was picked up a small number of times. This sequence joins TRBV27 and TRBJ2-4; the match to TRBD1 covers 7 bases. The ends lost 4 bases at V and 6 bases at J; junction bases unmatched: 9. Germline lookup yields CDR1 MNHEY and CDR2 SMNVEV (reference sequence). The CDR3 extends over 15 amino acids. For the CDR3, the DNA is TGTGCCAGCAGTTCCCCAGGGGGATTGGGAAACATTCAGTACTTC. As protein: CASSSPGGLGNIQYF.

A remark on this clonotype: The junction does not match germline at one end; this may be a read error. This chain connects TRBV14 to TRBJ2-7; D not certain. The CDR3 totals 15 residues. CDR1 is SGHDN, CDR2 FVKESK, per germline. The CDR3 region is CASSQDRVRQYEQYF. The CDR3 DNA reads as TGCGCCAGCAGCCAAGATAGGGTCAGGCAATACGAGCAGTACTTC. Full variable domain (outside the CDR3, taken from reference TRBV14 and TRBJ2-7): EAGVTQFPSHSVIEKGQTVTLRCDPISGHDNLYWYRRVMGKEIKFLLHFVKESKQDESGMPNNRFLAERTGGTYSTLKVQPAELEDSGVYFCASSQDRVRQYEQYFGPGTRLTVT.

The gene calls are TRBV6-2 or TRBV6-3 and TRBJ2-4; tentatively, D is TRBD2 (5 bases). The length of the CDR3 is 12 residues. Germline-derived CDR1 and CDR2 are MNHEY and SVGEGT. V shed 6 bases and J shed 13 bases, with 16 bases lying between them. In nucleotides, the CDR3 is TGTGCCAGCAGCAAACTAGTAACAGAGCAGTACTTC. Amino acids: CASSKLVTEQYF.